This T cell receptor (beta chain) was recovered during a study of technical replicates of blood from several donors. The CDR3 runs to 14 residues. The V segment lost 7 bases and the J segment 1 base; nucleotides outside the gene matches: 2. Germline V gene lookup returns CDR1 MNHEY and CDR2 SVGAGI. The method was immunoSEQ multiplex PCR; TCRdb's version includes in-frame clones alone and lacks a portion of them. The repertoire holds more than 65,000 clones, with 90% to 97% as singletons. V gene TRBV6-5 combines with J gene TRBJ2-2, with 8 bases identical to TRBD1. What was sequenced was T cells isolated from PBMCs. The source is a human donor in good health. The CDR3: CASTGTGNTGELFF. CDR3 nucleotides: TGTGCCAGCACCGGGACAGGGAACACCGGGGAGCTGTTTTTT.